This is a list of T cell receptor beta chains from one sample in a study of blood T cell repertoires in COVID-19. Clones were sequenced by immunoSEQ multiplex PCR, and TCRdb holds only the in-frame ones, with some missing. The table records approximately 100,000 clones, over 65% of them present only once. Material for sequencing was peripheral blood. Source of these receptors: a woman between 65 and 79 years old with acute or convalescent COVID-19. CDR3s include the opening cysteine and the closing phenylalanine or tryptophan. The D gene is left open where the match is weak. Not all rows give a size; the values are once, few, many and, for expanded clones, a class.

CDR3	DNA	V	J	size	D
CASSLDPTSGDLRYTQYF	TGTGCCAGCAGCTTGGACCCGACTAGCGGGGATCTTCGGTATACGCAGTATTTT	TRBV5-4	TRBJ2-3	NA	TRBD2
CASSLGQGGYGYTF	TGTGCCAGCAGCTTGGGTCAGGGTGGCTATGGCTACACCTTC	TRBV5-8	TRBJ1-2	NA	NA
CASSQDRRAGNTIYF	TGTGCCAGCAGCCAAGATCGGAGGGCTGGAAACACCATATATTTT	TRBV3-1/TRBV3-2	TRBJ1-3	NA	NA
CASSPGQGSFF	TGTGCCAGCAGTCCGGGACAGGGCAGTTTCTTT	TRBV7-2	TRBJ1-1	NA	TRBD1
CASSQEPSGRAAGELFF	TGTGCCAGCAGCCAAGAGCCTAGCGGGAGGGCCGCCGGGGAGCTGTTTTTT	TRBV3-1/TRBV3-2	TRBJ2-2	NA	TRBD2
CASSVDPTGELFF	TGTGCCAGCAGCGTAGATCCGACCGGGGAGCTGTTTTTT	TRBV9	TRBJ2-2	NA	NA
CASSTKNIQYF	TGTGCCAGCAGTACAAAAAACATTCAGTACTTC	TRBV2	TRBJ2-4	few	NA
CASSDNSPLHF	TGTGCCAGCAGCGATAATTCACCCCTCCACTTT	TRBV6-5	TRBJ1-6	NA	NA
CAIRHRDRVDTEAFF	TGTGCCATCAGACACCGGGACAGGGTGGACACTGAAGCTTTCTTT	TRBV10-3	TRBJ1-1	NA	TRBD1
CATSESGGRGQEKLFF	TGTGCCACCAGTGAGTCGGGTGGCAGGGGGCAAGAAAAACTGTTTTTT	TRBV24-1	TRBJ1-4	NA	TRBD1
CASSIRDFGNTIYF	TGTGCCAGCAGCATCCGGGACTTTGGAAACACCATATATTTT	TRBV5-5	TRBJ1-3	NA	NA
CASSSPGLAANTGELFF	TGTGCCAGCAGTTCGCCGGGACTAGCGGCAAACACCGGGGAGCTGTTTTTT	TRBV27	TRBJ2-2	NA	TRBD2
CASSPWETTNEKLFF	TGTGCCAGCAGCCCCTGGGAGACAACTAATGAAAAACTGTTTTTT	TRBV7-9	TRBJ1-4	NA	NA
CATTRPPGGYNEQFF	TGTGCCACCACCCGGCCCCCGGGGGGCTACAATGAGCAGTTCTTC	TRBV24-1	TRBJ2-1	few	TRBD2
CASSLEPGEGTEAFF	TGTGCCAGCAGCTTAGAGCCGGGGGAGGGGACTGAAGCTTTCTTT	TRBV7-2	TRBJ1-1	once	NA
CASSTGTSGVNEQFF	TGCGCCAGCAGCACCGGGACTAGCGGGGTGAATGAGCAGTTCTTC	TRBV5-1	TRBJ2-1	NA	TRBD2
CASSLTTAGASTEAFF	TGTGCCAGCAGCTTAACAACCGCAGGCGCGTCCACTGAAGCTTTCTTT	TRBV7-9	TRBJ1-1	once	NA
CASSISGRGETQYF	TGTGCCAGCAGCATATCCGGTAGGGGGGAGACCCAGTACTTC	TRBV7-8	TRBJ2-5	few	NA
CASSPQGVETQYF	TGTGCCAGCTCACCACAGGGGGTGGAGACCCAGTACTTC	TRBV18	TRBJ2-5	NA	NA
CSASTSGRPNTGELFF	TGCAGCGCATCGACTAGCGGGAGACCCAACACCGGGGAGCTGTTTTTT	TRBV29-1	TRBJ2-2	once	TRBD2
CASSSLGQAYGYTF	TGTGCCAGCAGCTCTCTTGGACAGGCCTATGGCTACACCTTC	TRBV11-3	TRBJ1-2	NA	TRBD1
CASSTTLADPLQETQYF	TGTGCCAGCAGCACGACACTAGCGGACCCACTCCAAGAGACCCAGTACTTC	TRBV5-4	TRBJ2-5	NA	TRBD2
CASSPRTGRDTGELFF	TGCGCCAGCAGCCCACGGACAGGAAGGGACACCGGGGAGCTGTTTTTT	TRBV5-1	TRBJ2-2	NA	TRBD1
CASSQRTQENIQYF	TGTGCCAGCAGCCAAAGAACCCAGGAAAACATTCAGTACTTC	TRBV3-1/TRBV3-2	TRBJ2-4	NA	NA
CASSYHSEAFF	TGTGCCAGCAGTTACCACTCTGAAGCTTTCTTT	TRBV6-5	TRBJ1-1	NA	NA
CSVREGDYGYTF	TGCAGCGTTCGGGAGGGGGACTATGGCTACACCTTC	TRBV29-1	TRBJ1-2	NA	NA
CASSGRVDTGELFF	TGTGCCAGCAGCGGCAGGGTGGACACCGGGGAGCTGTTTTTT	TRBV7-6	TRBJ2-2	NA	NA
CASSPSNEGGQPQHF	TGTGCCAGCTCACCATCGAACGAGGGAGGTCAGCCCCAGCATTTT	TRBV18	TRBJ1-5	few	NA
CASNQLDRAAEAFF	TGTGCCAGCAATCAACTAGACAGGGCGGCTGAAGCTTTCTTT	TRBV19	TRBJ1-1	NA	TRBD1
CSASFLNEQFF	TGCAGTGCTAGTTTTCTCAATGAGCAGTTCTTC	TRBV20-1	TRBJ2-1	NA	NA
CASKGTGGSKGNQPQHF	TGTGCCAGTAAGGGGACAGGGGGCAGTAAGGGGAATCAGCCCCAGCATTTT	TRBV19	TRBJ1-5	NA	TRBD1
CASSQTGGDHEQFF	TGTGCCAGCAGCCAGACGGGAGGGGATCATGAGCAGTTCTTC	TRBV3-1/TRBV3-2	TRBJ2-1	NA	TRBD2
CASSLGQTTVETQYF	TGTGCCAGCAGCTTAGGACAGACGACTGTAGAGACCCAGTACTTC	TRBV7-9	TRBJ2-5	NA	NA
CASSLGATGGNYGYTF	TGTGCCAGCAGCTTAGGGGCGACAGGGGGCAACTATGGCTACACCTTC	TRBV11-2	TRBJ1-2	NA	TRBD1
CASSTPLWGGGEAFF	TGTGCCAGCAGTACGCCCCTCTGGGGGGGCGGTGAAGCTTTCTTT	TRBV6-6	TRBJ1-1	NA	NA
CASSYGWTGVPGELFF	TGTGCCAGCAGTTACGGTTGGACAGGGGTTCCCGGGGAGCTGTTTTTT	TRBV6-2/TRBV6-3	TRBJ2-2	NA	TRBD1
CASSLEERVRGALQETQYF	TGTGCCAGCAGCTTAGAAGAAAGGGTCCGGGGTGCGCTACAAGAGACCCAGTACTTC	TRBV7-6	TRBJ2-5	NA	NA
CAIGAGTEAFF	TGTGCCATCGGGGCGGGGACTGAAGCTTTCTTT	TRBV10-3	TRBJ1-1	NA	NA
CASSVTGLADTQYF	TGCGCCAGCAGTGTAACAGGTTTGGCAGATACGCAGTATTTT	TRBV10-2	TRBJ2-3	NA	NA
CASSVELRTVRQFF	TGTGCCAGCAGCGTAGAATTAAGGACAGTACGGCAGTTCTTC	TRBV9	TRBJ2-1	NA	NA
CASFASLLGRETQYF	TGTGCCAGCTTCGCTTCCCTTTTGGGGAGGGAGACCCAGTACTTC	TRBV28	TRBJ2-5	NA	NA
CASSYQKPNTGELFF	TGCGCCAGCAGCTACCAGAAACCGAACACCGGGGAGCTGTTTTTT	TRBV5-1	TRBJ2-2	NA	NA
CASSLGDRASQPQHF	TGTGCCAGCAGCTTGGGGGACAGGGCGAGTCAGCCCCAGCATTTT	TRBV7-2	TRBJ1-5	NA	TRBD1
CASSYSTRVDTQYF	TGTGCCAGCAGTTACTCAACTAGAGTAGATACGCAGTATTTT	TRBV6-5	TRBJ2-3	NA	NA
CASILVAGGTNTEAFF	TGTGCCAGTATCCTTGTGGCGGGGGGGACGAACACTGAAGCTTTCTTT	TRBV19	TRBJ1-1	NA	NA
CASSLGQGARGYTF	TGTGCCAGCAGCTTAGGGCAGGGGGCACGAGGCTACACCTTC	TRBV7-9	TRBJ1-2	once	TRBD1
CASSLGDKRPLHF	TGTGCCAGCAGCTTAGGGGACAAAAGACCCCTCCACTTT	TRBV7-9	TRBJ1-6	NA	NA
CASSTENQPQHF	TGTGCCAGCAGTACAGAAAATCAGCCCCAGCATTTT	TRBV28	TRBJ1-5	NA	NA
CATAQGGLTGELFF	TGTGCCACCGCCCAGGGAGGATTAACCGGGGAGCTGTTTTTT	TRBV24-1	TRBJ2-2	NA	NA
CASSTNLAHSGANVLTF	TGTGCCAGTAGTACCAATCTGGCCCACTCTGGGGCCAACGTCCTGACTTTC	TRBV19	TRBJ2-6	NA	NA
CASSQASGANTGELFF	TGCGCCAGCAGCCAGGCTAGCGGGGCAAACACCGGGGAGCTGTTTTTT	TRBV4-1	TRBJ2-2	NA	TRBD2
CASSRPGQSYNEQFF	TGTGCCAGCAGTCGCCCGGGACAGAGTTACAATGAGCAGTTCTTC	TRBV6-5	TRBJ2-1	NA	TRBD1
CAIKSSREMNTEAFF	TGTGCCATCAAATCGTCAAGGGAGATGAACACTGAAGCTTTCTTT	TRBV10-3	TRBJ1-1	NA	NA
CASSRTGETQYF	TGTGCCAGTAGTCGTACAGGGGAGACCCAGTACTTC	TRBV19	TRBJ2-5	NA	NA
CAISEGSSFSSYNEQFF	TGTGCCATCAGTGAAGGATCTAGCTTCTCATCCTACAATGAGCAGTTCTTC	TRBV10-3	TRBJ2-1	NA	NA
CASSPVGSGETQYF	TGTGCCAGCAGCCCAGTGGGGTCGGGGGAGACCCAGTACTTC	TRBV11-3	TRBJ2-5	NA	NA